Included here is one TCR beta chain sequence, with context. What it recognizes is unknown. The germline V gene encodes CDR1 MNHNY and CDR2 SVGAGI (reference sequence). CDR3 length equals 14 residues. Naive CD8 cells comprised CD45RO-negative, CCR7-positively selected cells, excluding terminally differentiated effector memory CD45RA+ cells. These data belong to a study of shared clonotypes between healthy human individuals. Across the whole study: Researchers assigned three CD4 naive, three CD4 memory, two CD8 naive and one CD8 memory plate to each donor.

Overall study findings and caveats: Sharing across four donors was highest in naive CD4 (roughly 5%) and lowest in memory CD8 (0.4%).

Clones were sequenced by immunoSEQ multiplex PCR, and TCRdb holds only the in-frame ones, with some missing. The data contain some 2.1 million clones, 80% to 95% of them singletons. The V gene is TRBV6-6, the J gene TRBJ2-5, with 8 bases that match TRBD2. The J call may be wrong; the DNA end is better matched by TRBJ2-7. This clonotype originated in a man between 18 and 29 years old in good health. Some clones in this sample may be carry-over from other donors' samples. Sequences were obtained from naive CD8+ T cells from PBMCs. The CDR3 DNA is TGTGCCAGCAGTTACTCTGGACTAGCTTACGAGCAGTACTTC. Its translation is CASSYSGLAYEQYF.